This T cell receptor (beta chain) stems from a study of CD8+ T cells in alopecia areata. Overall study: Those patients who were treated received oral tofacitinib, which was given at 5 to 10 mg twice daily for moderate-to-severe alopecia areata. Whole-study results and caveats: Across lesional scalp, and particularly alopecia totalis/universalis, clonality surpassed that of normal scalp. Although TCR sharing was seen in mice, sharing across patients was less clear, possibly for HLA-related reasons.

On this clone itself: The antigen remains unidentified.

CDR3 length: 16 amino acids. Trimming pared 2 bases from V and 2 bases from J, leaving 15 bases between. CDR1 MGHRA and CDR2 YSYEKL come from the germline V gene. RNA was isolated and reverse transcribed to cDNA, the sequencing template. Here immunoSEQ multiplex PCR was the method, and the copy in TCRdb shows in-frame clones only, minus some. This sample has more than 110,000 clones, with around 50% found just once. V gene TRBV4-1 combines with J gene TRBJ1-2; D perhaps matches TRBD1 (5 bases). This clonotype was sampled from a human donor with alopecia areata. The input for sequencing was CD4+ T cells sorted from blood, taken at week 0. CDR3 protein: CASSQLLTEGNYGYTF. The CDR3 region has the DNA TGCGCCAGCAGCCAACTCCTGACAGAGGGGAACTATGGCTACACCTTC.